This TCR beta chain is drawn from a study of cytomegalovirus exposure and HLA in healthy donors. Study-wide results and limits: Later examination showed HLA-associated TCR beta chains had greater clonal expansion than equally common others. The authors reported that TCR beta sequences could predict HLA-A and HLA-B alleles. These predictions were accurate for most subjects in the first cohort. Indistinguishability led to the exclusion of some V segments, TRBV6-2 and TRBV6-3 included.

This clone has just one count. Its antigen is still unknown. Primers for the PCR totalled 60 Vbeta and 13 Jbeta. The protocol was immunoSEQ multiplex PCR, while the TCRdb copy is restricted to in-frame clones and leaves out a portion. Of about 190,000 clones in the sample, 60% to 85% are singletons; the top ten hold approximately 1%. V dropped 1 base and J dropped 8; count of bases not matched to a gene: 8. The length of the CDR3 is 16 residues. Germline-derived CDR1 and CDR2 are SGHVS and FNYEAQ. The chain employs TRBV7-6 and TRBJ1-2, with TRBD1 identical over 12 bases. The TCR comes from a woman aged 35 to 49 in good health and CMV-seronegative. The specimen was PBMCs. The CDR3 nucleotides are TGTGCCAGCAGCTTAGAATCTTGGGACAGGGGGCGAGGCTACACCTTC. Amino acid sequence: CASSLESWDRGRGYTF.